These 6 T cell receptor beta chains were all obtained from the same sample, sequenced in a study of blood T cell repertoires in COVID-19. Here immunoSEQ multiplex PCR was the method, and the copy in TCRdb shows in-frame clones only, minus some. Altogether 100,000 to 150,000 clones are present, 70% to 90% being singletons, with the ten largest covering about 9.4%. The material sequenced was peripheral blood. These receptors originate from a man aged 50-60 years with acute or convalescent COVID-19.

The rearrangement joins TRBV6-5 to TRBJ1-1; 7 bases agree with TRBD1. CDR3 size: 13 residues. CDR1 and CDR2 from the germline V gene are MNHEY and SVGAGI. Germline trimming cut 7 bases from V and 12 bases from J; bases unmatched to any gene: 14. The CDR3 sequence: CASTYGSGTETFF. CDR3 nucleotides: TGTGCCAGCACCTACGGTTCCGGGACAGAGACTTTCTTT.

This clone showed up just a few times. This chain joins TRBV6-5 and TRBJ1-6, with D perhaps TRBD1 (6 bases). Germline-derived CDR1 and CDR2 are MNHEY and SVGAGI. The V end was cut by 6 bases, the J end by 8 bases, with 14 bases between. CDR3 length: 14 residues. The CDR3 region has the DNA TGTGCCAGCAGCCTGGGGGGGCGGGATTCACCCCTCCACTTT. Amino acid sequence: CASSLGGRDSPLHF.

The V gene is TRBV5-1, the J gene TRBJ2-7, with 7 bases fitting TRBD2. This CDR3 spans 13 amino acids. CDR1 is SGHRS and CDR2 is YFSETQ in the germline V gene. J was trimmed by 1 base and V by 4 bases; bases with no gene match: 2. For the CDR3, the DNA is TGCGCCAGCAGCCCGGGACTATCCTACGAGCAGTACTTC. Its protein product is CASSPGLSYEQYF.

The chain has TRBV11-3 and TRBJ2-3; 12 bases align to TRBD2. Germline V gene sequence: CDR1 SGHNT, CDR2 YENEEA. V was clipped by 4 bases and J by 4 bases; unmatched bases: 9. The CDR3 runs 17 residues. CDR3 DNA sequence: TGTGCCAGCAGCTGGGGAGACCTAGCGGGAGGGGCAGATACGCAGTATTTT. Its protein product is CASSWGDLAGGADTQYF.

J is TRBJ2-2 and V is TRBV2, with D possibly matching TRBD2 (7 bases). The CDR3 consists of 13 residues. Trimming left V 11 bases short and J 4 bases short, with 14 bases between. Germline V gene sequence: CDR1 SNHLY, CDR2 FYNNEI. The CDR3 region has the DNA TGTGCCTCAGGCGGGGGCGGCACCGGGGAGCTGTTTTTT. Protein sequence: CASGGGGTGELFF.

The table lists this clone with a count of one. V usage is TRBV3-1 (or the pseudogene TRBV3-2) and J usage is TRBJ1-2, with a weak D call TRBD1 (6 bases). The germline CDR1 and CDR2 sequences are LGHDT and YNNKEL (reference sequence). Trimming took off 8 bases at V and 5 bases at J, with 12 bases between the two ends. CDR3 length equals 12 residues. This CDR3 reads CASGRGTYGYTF. CDR3 in DNA: TGTGCCAGCGGGAGGGGGACTTATGGCTACACCTTC.